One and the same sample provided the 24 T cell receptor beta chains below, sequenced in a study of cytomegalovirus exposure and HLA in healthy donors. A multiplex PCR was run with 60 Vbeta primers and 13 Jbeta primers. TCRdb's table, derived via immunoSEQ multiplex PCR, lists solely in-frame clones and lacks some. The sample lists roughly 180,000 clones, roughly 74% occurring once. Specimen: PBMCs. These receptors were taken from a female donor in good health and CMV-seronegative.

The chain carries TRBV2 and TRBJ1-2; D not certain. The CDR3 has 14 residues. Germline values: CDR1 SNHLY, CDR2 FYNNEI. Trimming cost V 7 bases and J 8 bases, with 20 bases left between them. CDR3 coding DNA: TGTGCCAGCAACCCCACGAGCAGCGGGGAGGGCTACACCTTC. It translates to CASNPTSSGEGYTF.

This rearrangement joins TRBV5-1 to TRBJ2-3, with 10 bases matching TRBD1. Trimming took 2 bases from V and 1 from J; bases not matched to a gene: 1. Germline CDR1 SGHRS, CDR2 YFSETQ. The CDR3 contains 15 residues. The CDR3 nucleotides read TGCGCCAGCAGCTTCGGGACAGGGGGCACAGATACGCAGTATTTT. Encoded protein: CASSFGTGGTDTQYF.

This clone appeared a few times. CDR3: CASSLQGDTEAFF. CDR3 nucleotides: TGTGCCAGCAGCTTACAGGGGGATACTGAAGCTTTCTTT. The chain carries TRBV7-9 and TRBJ1-1; 7 bases are shared with TRBD1. Trimming removed 2 bases from V and 5 bases from J; junction bases left unmatched: 2. CDR3 size: 13 residues. From germline, CDR1 is SEHNR and CDR2 FQNEAQ (reference sequence).

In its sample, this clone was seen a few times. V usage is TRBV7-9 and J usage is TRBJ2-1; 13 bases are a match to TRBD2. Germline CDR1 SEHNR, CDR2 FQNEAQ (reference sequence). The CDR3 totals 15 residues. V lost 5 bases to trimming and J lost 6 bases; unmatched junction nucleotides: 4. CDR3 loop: CASSPTSGRANEQFF. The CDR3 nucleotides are TGTGCCAGCAGCCCAACTAGCGGGAGGGCCAATGAGCAGTTCTTC.

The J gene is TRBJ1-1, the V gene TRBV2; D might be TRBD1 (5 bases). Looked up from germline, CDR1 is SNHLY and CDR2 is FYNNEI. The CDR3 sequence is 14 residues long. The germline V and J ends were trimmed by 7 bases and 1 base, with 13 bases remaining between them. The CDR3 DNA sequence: TGTGCCAGCACCGCGGGACTCCCGAACACTGAAGCTTTCTTT. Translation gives CASTAGLPNTEAFF.

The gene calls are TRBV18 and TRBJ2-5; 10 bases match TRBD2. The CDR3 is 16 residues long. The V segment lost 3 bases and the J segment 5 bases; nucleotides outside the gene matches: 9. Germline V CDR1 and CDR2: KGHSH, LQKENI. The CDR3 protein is CASSPGVAGGLETQYF. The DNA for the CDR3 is TGTGCCAGCTCACCTGGAGTAGCGGGGGGCTTGGAGACCCAGTACTTC. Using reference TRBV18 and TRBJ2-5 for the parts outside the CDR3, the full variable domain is NAGVMQNPRHLVRRRGQEARLRCSPMKGHSHVYWYRQLPEEGLKFMVYLQKENIIDESGMPKERFSAEFPKEGPSILRIQQVVRGDSAAYFCASSPGVAGGLETQYFGPGTRLLVL.

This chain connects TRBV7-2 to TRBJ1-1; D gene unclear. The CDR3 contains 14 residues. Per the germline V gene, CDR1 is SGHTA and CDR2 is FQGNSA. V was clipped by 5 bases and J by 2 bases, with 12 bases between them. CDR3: CASSPLRQNTEAFF. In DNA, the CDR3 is TGTGCCAGCAGCCCCCTTCGACAAAACACTGAAGCTTTCTTT.

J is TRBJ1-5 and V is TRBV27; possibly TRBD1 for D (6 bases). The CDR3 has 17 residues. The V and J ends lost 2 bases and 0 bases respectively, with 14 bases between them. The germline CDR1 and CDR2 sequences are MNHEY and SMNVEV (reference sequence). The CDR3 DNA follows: TGTGCCAGCAGTTTAGGCCCGACAGGAGATAGCAATCAGCCCCAGCATTTT. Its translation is CASSLGPTGDSNQPQHF.

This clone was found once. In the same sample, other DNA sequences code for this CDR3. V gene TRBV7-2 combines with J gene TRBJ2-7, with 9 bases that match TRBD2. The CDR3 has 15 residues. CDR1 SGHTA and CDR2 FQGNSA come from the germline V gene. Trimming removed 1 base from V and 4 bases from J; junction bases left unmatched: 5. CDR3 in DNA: TGTGCCAGCAGCTTAGGGACTAGCGACGTTTACGAGCAGTACTTC. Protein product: CASSLGTSDVYEQYF.

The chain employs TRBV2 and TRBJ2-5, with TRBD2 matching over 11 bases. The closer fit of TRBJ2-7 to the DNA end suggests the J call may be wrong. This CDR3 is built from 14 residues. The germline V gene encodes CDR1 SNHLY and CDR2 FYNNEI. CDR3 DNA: TGTGCCAGCAGGGCTAGCGGGGGGAGCTACGAGCAGTACTTC. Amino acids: CASRASGGSYEQYF.

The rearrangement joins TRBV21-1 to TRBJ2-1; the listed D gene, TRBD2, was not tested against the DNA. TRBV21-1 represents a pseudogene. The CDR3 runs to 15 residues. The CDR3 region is CASILGASGDNEQFF. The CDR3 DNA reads TGTGCCAGCATCCTCGGGGCTAGCGGGGACAATGAGCAGTTCTTC.

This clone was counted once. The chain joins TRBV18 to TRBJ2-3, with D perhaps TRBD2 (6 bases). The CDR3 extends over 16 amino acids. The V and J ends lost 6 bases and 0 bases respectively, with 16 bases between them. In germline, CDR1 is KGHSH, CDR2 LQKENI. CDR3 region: CASSPGAGLSTDTQYF. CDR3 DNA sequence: TGTGCCAGCTCTCCTGGGGCGGGGCTAAGCACAGATACGCAGTATTTT.

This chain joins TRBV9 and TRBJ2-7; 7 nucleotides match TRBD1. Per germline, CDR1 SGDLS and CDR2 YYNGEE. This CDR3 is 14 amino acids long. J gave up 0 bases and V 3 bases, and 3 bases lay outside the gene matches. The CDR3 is CASSADRASYEQYF. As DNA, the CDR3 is TGTGCCAGCAGCGCCGACAGGGCCTCCTACGAGCAGTACTTC.

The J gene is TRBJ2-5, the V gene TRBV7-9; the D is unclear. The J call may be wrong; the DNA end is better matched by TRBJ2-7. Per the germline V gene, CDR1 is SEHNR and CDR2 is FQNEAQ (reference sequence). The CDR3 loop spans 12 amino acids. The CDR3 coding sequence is TGTGCCAGCAGCTCCTTCGACTACGAGCAGTACTTC. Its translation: CASSSFDYEQYF.

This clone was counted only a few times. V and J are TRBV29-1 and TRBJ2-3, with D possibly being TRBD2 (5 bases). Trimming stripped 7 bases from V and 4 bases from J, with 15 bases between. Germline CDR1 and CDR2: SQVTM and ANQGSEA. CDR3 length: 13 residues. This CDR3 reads CSATDGVPDTQYF. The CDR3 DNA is TGCAGCGCCACTGACGGGGTCCCAGATACGCAGTATTTT.

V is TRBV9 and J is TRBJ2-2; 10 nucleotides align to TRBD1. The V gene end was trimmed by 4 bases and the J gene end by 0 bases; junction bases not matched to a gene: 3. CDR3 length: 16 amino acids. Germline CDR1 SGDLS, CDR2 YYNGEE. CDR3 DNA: TGTGCCAGCAGCACAGGACAGGGGGCGAACACCGGGGAGCTGTTTTTT. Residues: CASSTGQGANTGELFF. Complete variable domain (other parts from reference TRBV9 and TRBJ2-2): DSGVTQTPKHLITATGQRVTLRCSPRSGDLSVYWYQQSLDQGLQFLIQYYNGEERAKGNILERFSAQQFPDLHSELNLSSLELGDSALYFCASSTGQGANTGELFFGEGSRLTVL.

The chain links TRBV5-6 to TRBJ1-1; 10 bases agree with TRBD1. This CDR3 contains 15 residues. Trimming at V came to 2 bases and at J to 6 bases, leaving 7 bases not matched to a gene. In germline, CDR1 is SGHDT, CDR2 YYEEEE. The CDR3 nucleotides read TGTGCCAGCAGCTTTACCGGGACAGGGGTACCTGAAGCTTTCTTT. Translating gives CASSFTGTGVPEAFF.

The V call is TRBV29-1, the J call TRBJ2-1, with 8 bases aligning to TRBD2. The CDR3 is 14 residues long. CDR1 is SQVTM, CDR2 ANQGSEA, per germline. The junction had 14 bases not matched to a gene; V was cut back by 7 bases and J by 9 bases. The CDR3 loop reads CSALVAGTRFEQFF. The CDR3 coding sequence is TGCAGCGCCTTAGTTGCCGGGACTAGATTTGAGCAGTTCTTC.

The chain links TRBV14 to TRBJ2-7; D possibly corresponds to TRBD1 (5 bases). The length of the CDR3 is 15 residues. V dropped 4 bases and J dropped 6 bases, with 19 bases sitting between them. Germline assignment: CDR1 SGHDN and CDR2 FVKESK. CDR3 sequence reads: CASSPGSGRTSEQYF. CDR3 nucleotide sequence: TGTGCCAGCAGCCCCGGGTCAGGGCGAACCAGCGAGCAGTACTTC.

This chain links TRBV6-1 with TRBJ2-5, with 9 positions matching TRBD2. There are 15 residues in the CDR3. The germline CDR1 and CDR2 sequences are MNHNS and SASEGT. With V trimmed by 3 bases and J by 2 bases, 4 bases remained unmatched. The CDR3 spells CASSDLLAGQETQYF. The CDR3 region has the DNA TGTGCCAGCAGTGATCTCCTAGCGGGGCAAGAGACCCAGTACTTC.

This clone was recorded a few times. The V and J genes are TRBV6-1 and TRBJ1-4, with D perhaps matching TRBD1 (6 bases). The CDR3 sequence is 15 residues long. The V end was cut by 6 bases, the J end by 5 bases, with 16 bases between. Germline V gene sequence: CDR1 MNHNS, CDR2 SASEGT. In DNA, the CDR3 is TGTGCCAGCAGGCCCCGGACAGCTGGAAATGAAAAACTGTTTTTT. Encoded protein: CASRPRTAGNEKLFF.

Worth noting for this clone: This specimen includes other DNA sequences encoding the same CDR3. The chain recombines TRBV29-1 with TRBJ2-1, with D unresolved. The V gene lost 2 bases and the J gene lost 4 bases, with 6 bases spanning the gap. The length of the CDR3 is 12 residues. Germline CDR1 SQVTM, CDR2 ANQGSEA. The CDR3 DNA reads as TGCAGCGTTGAATTGTCATACAATGAGCAGTTCTTC. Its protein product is CSVELSYNEQFF.

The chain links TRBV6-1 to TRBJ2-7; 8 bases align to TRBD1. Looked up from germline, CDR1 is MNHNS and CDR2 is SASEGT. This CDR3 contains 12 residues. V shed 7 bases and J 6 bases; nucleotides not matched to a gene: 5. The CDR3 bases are TGTGCCAGCACCGGACAGGGTCGCGAGCAGTACTTC. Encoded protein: CASTGQGREQYF.

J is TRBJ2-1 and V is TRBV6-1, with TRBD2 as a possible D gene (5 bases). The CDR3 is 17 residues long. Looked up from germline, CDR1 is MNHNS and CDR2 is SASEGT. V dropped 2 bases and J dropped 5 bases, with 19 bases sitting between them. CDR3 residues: CASSEIWLARPDNEQFF. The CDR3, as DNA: TGTGCCAGCAGTGAAATTTGGTTAGCGAGACCTGACAATGAGCAGTTCTTC.